This T cell receptor (beta chain) was sequenced during a study of beta chain features in type 1 diabetes. Study-wide findings and caveats: Fewer junction insertions and more nucleotide deletions appeared in type 1 diabetes patients. Shorter templates may be favored by PCR, equally so in patients and controls. For Type 1 diabetes patients, all four CD4+ subsets carried TCRB CDR3s that were moderately but significantly shorter.

This clone was seen a few times. The antigen is undetermined. Every isolated RNA sample was fully reverse transcribed, so sequencing captured expressed TCRB transcripts. Clones were read by immunoSEQ multiplex PCR, and TCRdb kept only the in-frame ones, dropping some. The sample lists hundreds of thousands of clones, around an eighth seen once, with approximately 0.022% in the top ten. The germline V and J ends were trimmed by 2 bases and 8 bases, with 21 bases remaining between them. Per germline, CDR1 MNHNY and CDR2 SVGAGI (reference sequence). There are 16 residues in the CDR3. The rearrangement uses TRBV6-6 and TRBJ1-2, with no clear D. The receptor was isolated from a man aged 18 to 35 with type 1 diabetes. Specimen: naive CD4+ T cells from blood. CDR3: CASSYTETATSVGYTF. The CDR3 DNA reads as TGTGCCAGCAGTTACACCGAGACCGCCACCTCGGTCGGCTACACCTTC.